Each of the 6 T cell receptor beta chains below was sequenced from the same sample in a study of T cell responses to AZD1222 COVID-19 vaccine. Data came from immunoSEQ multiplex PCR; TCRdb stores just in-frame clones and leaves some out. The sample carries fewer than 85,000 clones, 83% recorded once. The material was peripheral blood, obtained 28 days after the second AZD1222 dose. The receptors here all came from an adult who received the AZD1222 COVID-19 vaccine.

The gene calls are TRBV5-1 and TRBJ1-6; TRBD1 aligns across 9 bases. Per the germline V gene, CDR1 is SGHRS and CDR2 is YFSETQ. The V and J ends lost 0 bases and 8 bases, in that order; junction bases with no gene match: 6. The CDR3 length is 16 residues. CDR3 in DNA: TGCGCCAGCAGCTTGGTGACAGGGGGTTTGCATTCACCCCTCCACTTT. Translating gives CASSLVTGGLHSPLHF.

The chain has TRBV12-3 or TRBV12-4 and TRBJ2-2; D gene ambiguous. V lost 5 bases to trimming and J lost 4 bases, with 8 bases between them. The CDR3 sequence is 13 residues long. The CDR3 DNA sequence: TGTGCCAGCAGTAGGCAGCCCACCGGGGAGCTGTTTTTT. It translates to CASSRQPTGELFF.

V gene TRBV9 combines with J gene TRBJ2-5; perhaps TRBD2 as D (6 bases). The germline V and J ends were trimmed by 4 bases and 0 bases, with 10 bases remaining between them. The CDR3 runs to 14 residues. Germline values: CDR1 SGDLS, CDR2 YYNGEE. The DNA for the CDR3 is TGTGCCAGCAGCCCGGGACTTCACCAAGAGACCCAGTACTTC. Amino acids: CASSPGLHQETQYF.

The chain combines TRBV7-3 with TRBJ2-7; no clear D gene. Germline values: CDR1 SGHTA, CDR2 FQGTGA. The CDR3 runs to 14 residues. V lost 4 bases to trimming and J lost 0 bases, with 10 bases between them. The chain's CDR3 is CASSSTAYSYEQYF. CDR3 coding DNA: TGTGCCAGCAGCTCAACGGCGTACTCCTACGAGCAGTACTTC.

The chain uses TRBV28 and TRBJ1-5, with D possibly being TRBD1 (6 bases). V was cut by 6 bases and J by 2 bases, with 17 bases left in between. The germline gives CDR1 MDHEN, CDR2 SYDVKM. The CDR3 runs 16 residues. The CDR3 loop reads CASRLGGAGGNQPQHF. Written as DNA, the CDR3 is TGTGCCAGCAGATTGGGGGGGGCCGGAGGCAATCAGCCCCAGCATTTT.

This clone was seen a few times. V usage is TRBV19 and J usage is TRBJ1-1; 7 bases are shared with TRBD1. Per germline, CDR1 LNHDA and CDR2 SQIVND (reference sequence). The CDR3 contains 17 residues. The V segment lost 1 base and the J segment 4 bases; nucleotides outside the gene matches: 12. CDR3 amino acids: CASSIAVGGGFGTEAFF. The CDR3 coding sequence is TGTGCCAGTAGTATAGCTGTGGGAGGGGGCTTCGGCACTGAAGCTTTCTTT. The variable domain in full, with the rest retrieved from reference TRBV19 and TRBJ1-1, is DGGITQSPKYLFRKEGQNVTLSCEQNLNHDAMYWYRQDPGQGLRLIYYSQIVNDFQKGDIAEGYSVSREKKESFPLTVTSAQKNPTAFYLCASSIAVGGGFGTEAFFGQGTRLTVV.